This T cell receptor (beta chain) was retrieved from a study of T cells in Graves' hyperthyroidism and ophthalmopathy. General study findings and limits: Ophthalmopathy was predicted by the model a median of roughly 6 months ahead of onset.

The CDR3 has 13 residues. Per germline, CDR1 MDHEN and CDR2 SYDVKM. V shed 6 bases and J shed 9 bases, with 15 bases lying between them. The CDR3 regions of TCR beta were amplified from RNA transcripts. TCR CDR3 regions were first amplified by RT-PCR with HTBI primers. TCRdb itself ran the multiplex PCR reads through MiXCR, one entry per CDR3 protein. This sample carries fewer than 650,000 distinct CDR3 sequences, 14% to 15% of them seen once, and the ten largest clones take around 4%. This clonotype was seen only a few times. The antigen is not known. Uncontrolled infection, other autoimmune disease, pregnancy and lactation each barred patients from inclusion. Orbital computed tomography and thyroid ultrasound, together with serum TRAb and thyroxine and clinical symptoms, were used for diagnoses.

Sequencing was done on a sample of blood. This chain uses TRBV28 with TRBJ1-5; D may be TRBD1 (5 bases). This sequence was found in a woman aged 35 to 49 with Graves' ophthalmopathy. CDR3 protein: CASRSSQGRPQHF. The CDR3 coding sequence is TGTGCCAGCAGATCCTCCCAGGGTCGGCCCCAGCATTTT.